The 18 T cell receptor beta chains presented below share a single source sample, sequenced in a study of T cell changes during pregnancy in multiple sclerosis. The protocol was immunoSEQ multiplex PCR, while the TCRdb copy is restricted to in-frame clones and leaves out a portion. This repertoire shows 70,000 to 75,000 clones, around nine tenths found once; its top ten account for roughly 2.1%. The sample was peripheral blood, taken in the second trimester of pregnancy. Receptor source: a female donor in good health, enrolled as a control in a pregnancy study.

The chain employs TRBV5-4 and TRBJ1-2; 7 positions agree with TRBD1. Germline V lookup: CDR1 SGHNT, CDR2 YYREEE (reference sequence). There are 14 residues in the CDR3. V shed 1 base, J shed 2 bases, and the junction held 2 bases outside the gene matches. The chain's CDR3 is CASSLPDRNYGYTF. CDR3 nucleotides: TGTGCCAGCAGCTTGCCGGACAGGAACTATGGCTACACCTTC. The complete variable domain, with remaining parts taken from reference TRBV5-4 and TRBJ1-2, reads ETGVTQSPTHLIKTRGQQVTLRCSSQSGHNTVSWYQQALGQGPQFIFQYYREEENGRGNFPPRFSGLQFPNYSSELNVNALELDDSALYLCASSLPDRNYGYTFGSGTRLTVV.

The V and J genes are TRBV7-2 and TRBJ1-4; tentative D call: TRBD1 (6 bases). The CDR3 runs to 16 residues. Germline CDR1 reads SGHTA; CDR2 reads FQGNSA. Trimming removed 0 bases from V and 2 bases from J, with 10 bases in between. CDR3 region: CASSLAAQGTNEKLFF. The DNA of the CDR3 is TGTGCCAGCAGCTTAGCGGCACAGGGCACTAATGAAAAACTGTTTTTT.

V is TRBV9 and J is TRBJ2-5, with D unresolved. The V and J ends lost 0 bases and 5 bases respectively, with 14 bases between them. CDR1 SGDLS and CDR2 YYNGEE come from the germline V gene. The CDR3 has 15 residues. CDR3 sequence: CASSVDNQAWETQYF. The CDR3 bases are TGTGCCAGCAGCGTAGACAACCAGGCTTGGGAGACCCAGTACTTC.

The V call is TRBV11-2, the J call TRBJ1-1, with D perhaps matching TRBD1 (5 bases). Trimming took 5 bases from V and 8 from J, leaving 15 bases between them. Germline V CDR1 and CDR2: SGHAT, FQNNGV. The CDR3 runs to 13 residues. The CDR3 loop reads CASSQGTRGEAFF. The CDR3 coding sequence is TGTGCCAGCAGCCAAGGGACGCGGGGAGAAGCTTTCTTT.

This clone was detected only once. The CDR3 sequence: CASSSSGTGEAPLHF. CDR3 in DNA: TGTGCCAGCAGTTCCTCCGGGACAGGGGAAGCACCCCTCCACTTT. The rearrangement uses TRBV28 and TRBJ1-6; TRBD1 aligns across 10 bases. Trimming at V came to 4 bases and at J to 11 bases, leaving 8 bases not matched to a gene. Germline V gene lookup returns CDR1 MDHEN and CDR2 SYDVKM. The CDR3 is 15 residues long.

The CDR3 coding sequence is TGTGCCAGCAGCACTCGGAGCTCTGGGGCCAACGTCCTGACTTTC. Protein sequence: CASSTRSSGANVLTF. V gene TRBV7-2 combines with J gene TRBJ2-6; unclear D gene. V gave up 5 bases and J gave up 0 bases, with 8 bases separating them. Germline V lookup: CDR1 SGHTA, CDR2 FQGNSA. This CDR3 region has 15 residues.

The J gene is TRBJ2-5, the V gene TRBV4-2; maybe TRBD1 (6 bases). V was shortened by 6 bases and J by 1 base, with 6 bases between the two germline ends. The CDR3 totals 12 residues. Per germline, CDR1 LGHNA and CDR2 YNFKEQ. The DNA of the CDR3 is TGTGCCAGCAGACAGGGCCAAGAGACCCAGTACTTC. Amino acids: CASRQGQETQYF.

The V gene is TRBV28, the J gene TRBJ2-2; D perhaps matches TRBD1 (5 bases). Germline V gene data show CDR1 as MDHEN and CDR2 as SYDVKM. The V gene lost 4 bases and the J gene lost 4 bases, with 10 bases spanning the gap. This CDR3 is 14 amino acids long. This chain's CDR3 is CASSYQGFTGELFF. CDR3 DNA: TGTGCCAGCAGTTATCAGGGTTTCACCGGGGAGCTGTTTTTT.

The chain combines TRBV5-1 with TRBJ2-1, with D perhaps TRBD2 (5 bases). Trimming shortened V by 0 bases and J by 10 bases, and 20 bases separated the two germline ends. The CDR3 runs to 16 residues. The germline CDR1 and CDR2 sequences are SGHRS and YFSETQ. CDR3 in amino acids: CASSLAPTRQPGEQFF. The CDR3 nucleotides read TGCGCCAGCAGCTTGGCCCCGACCAGGCAGCCGGGGGAGCAGTTCTTC.

The chain links TRBV18 to TRBJ2-2; D is perhaps TRBD1 (6 bases). The CDR3 has 13 residues. V was cut by 1 base and J by 7 bases, with 7 bases left in between. CDR1 and CDR2 (germline): KGHSH, LQKENI. CDR3 sequence reads: CASSPLTGGELFF. The CDR3 region has the DNA TGTGCCAGCTCACCACTGACAGGCGGGGAGCTGTTTTTT.

This clone has only a few counts. V usage is TRBV7-9 and J usage is TRBJ1-1; D is perhaps TRBD1 (5 bases). This CDR3 is 15 amino acids long. Trimming took 2 bases from V and 1 from J, leaving 11 bases between them. Germline V gene data show CDR1 as SEHNR and CDR2 as FQNEAQ (reference sequence). DNA for the CDR3: TGTGCCAGCAGCTTACATACCGGGGGGAACACTGAAGCTTTCTTT. It is translated as CASSLHTGGNTEAFF.

This chain links TRBV18 with TRBJ2-7, with TRBD2 as a possible D gene (6 bases). V was clipped by 1 base and J by 4 bases, with 8 bases between them. The CDR3 totals 13 residues. From germline, CDR1 is KGHSH and CDR2 LQKENI. The DNA for the CDR3 is TGTGCCAGCTCACCACACCGGGAGTACGAGCAGTACTTC. It specifies CASSPHREYEQYF.

This clone occurred once. The chain is built from TRBV15 and TRBJ2-3, with a tentative D call TRBD1 (6 bases). The CDR3 is made up of 13 amino acids. The V gene lost 5 bases and the J gene lost 2 bases, with 8 bases spanning the gap. Germline CDR1 LNHNV, CDR2 YYDKDF (reference sequence). The CDR3 loop reads CATSDRFTDTQYF. DNA for the CDR3: TGTGCCACCAGCGACAGGTTCACAGATACGCAGTATTTT.

This chain uses TRBV6-5 with TRBJ1-1; 7 bases map to TRBD1. In germline, CDR1 is MNHEY, CDR2 SVGAGI. The V and J ends lost 6 bases and 8 bases, in that order; junction bases with no gene match: 3. The CDR3 has 11 residues. The CDR3 spells CASRSGQEAFF. The DNA of the CDR3 is TGTGCCAGCAGATCGGGACAGGAAGCTTTCTTT.

This rearrangement joins TRBV7-8 to TRBJ1-5; D remains unclear. This CDR3 region has 14 residues. Between the trimmed V and J ends, which lost 3 bases and 6 bases, there was a span of 12 bases. CDR1 and CDR2 (germline): SGHVS, FQNEAQ. This CDR3 is CASSLTPSGQPQHF. The CDR3 region has the DNA TGTGCCAGCAGCTTGACCCCCTCGGGTCAGCCCCAGCATTTT.

The gene calls are TRBV7-3 and TRBJ1-2, with 7 bases matching TRBD1. CDR1 and CDR2 from the germline V gene are SGHTA and FQGTGA. The CDR3 has 13 residues. V trimming: 3 bases; J trimming: 8 bases; junction bases outside the gene matches: 6. The CDR3 DNA reads as TGTGCCAGCAGCTTCTCAGGGGGTGGCGGCTACACCTTC. Translating gives CASSFSGGGGYTF.

V is TRBV4-2 and J is TRBJ2-3, with D hard to call. From germline, CDR1 is LGHNA and CDR2 YNFKEQ. V shed 5 bases and J shed 0 bases, with 12 bases lying between them. This CDR3 is 15 amino acids long. The CDR3 is CASSSTIRSTDTQYF. CDR3 in DNA: TGTGCCAGCAGCTCCACAATCCGTAGCACAGATACGCAGTATTTT.

The gene calls are TRBV19 and TRBJ2-7; maybe TRBD2 (5 bases). This CDR3 is built from 12 residues. V lost 1 base, J lost 4 bases, and 5 bases lay in between. CDR1 and CDR2 (germline): LNHDA, SQIVND (reference sequence). The CDR3 region is CASSIAGYEQYF. The DNA for the CDR3 is TGTGCCAGTAGTATAGCGGGATACGAGCAGTACTTC.